What follows are 10 T cell receptor beta chains derived from one specimen sequenced in a study of metastatic and nonmetastatic thyroid tumors. TCRdb re-processed the PCR reads through MiXCR. Found here are some 13,000 clones, over 9.5% of them singletons; the top ten hold just over 14%. No patient received treatment before thyroid surgery. Sequencing was performed on blood. The receptors shown here come from a female donor with papillary thyroid cancer or a benign thyroid nodule (not recorded which). Some clones in this sample may be carry-over from other donors' samples.

The rearrangement links TRBV18 to TRBJ1-5; 10 nucleotides match TRBD1. Per the germline V gene, CDR1 is KGHSH and CDR2 is LQKENI. This CDR3 contains 15 residues. V was pared by 6 bases and J by 6 bases, with 8 bases of the junction left unmatched. CDR3 DNA: TGTGCCAGCTCGGAGGGACAGGGGTTTAGTCAGCCCCAGCATTTT. This encodes CASSEGQGFSQPQHF. Variable domain in full (rest from reference TRBV18 and TRBJ1-5): NAGVMQNPRHLVRRRGQEARLRCSPMKGHSHVYWYRQLPEEGLKFMVYLQKENIIDESGMPKERFSAEFPKEGPSILRIQQVVRGDSAAYFCASSEGQGFSQPQHFGDGTRLSIL.

By share, this clone counts as medium-sized. The chain couples TRBV28 to TRBJ2-5; no firm D call. The CDR3 contains 14 residues. The V gene lost 6 bases and the J gene lost 1 base, with 12 bases spanning the gap. Germline lookup yields CDR1 MDHEN and CDR2 SYDVKM. CDR3 loop: CASSPGGSQETQYF. CDR3 in DNA: TGTGCCAGCAGCCCCGGTGGGTCCCAAGAGACCCAGTACTTC. Looking up the rest from reference TRBV28 and TRBJ2-5 gives the full variable domain: DVKVTQSSRYLVKRTGEKVFLECVQDMDHENMFWYRQDPGLGLRLIYFSYDVKMKEKGDIPEGYSVSREKKERFSLILESASTNQTSMYLCASSPGGSQETQYFGPGTRLLVL.

The rearrangement links TRBV11-2 to TRBJ1-1; D gene ambiguous. CDR3 size: 11 residues. The V and J ends lost 0 bases and 7 bases respectively, with 3 bases between them. Germline V gene data show CDR1 as SGHAT and CDR2 as FQNNGV. The DNA of the CDR3 is TGTGCCAGCAGCTTAGACCTTGAAGCTTTCTTT. As protein: CASSLDLEAFF.

This clone was seen ten or more times. V is TRBV4-1 and J is TRBJ2-1; no firm D call. V was trimmed by 3 bases and J by 3 bases, leaving 12 bases between them. CDR1 and CDR2 (germline): MGHRA, YSYEKL. The CDR3 extends over 15 amino acids. The CDR3 bases are TGCGCCAGCAGCCAGGTTGACCCCGTCTACAATGAGCAGTTCTTC. It is translated as CASSQVDPVYNEQFF.

This clone was counted once. At one end the junction does not follow the germline gene, possibly because of a read error. The V call is TRBV11-1, the J call TRBJ1-2; no clear D gene. This CDR3 has 16 residues. Germline CDR1 SGHAT, CDR2 FQDESV (reference sequence). CDR3 nucleotide sequence: TGTGCCAGCAGCTTAGCTCGTGACAATTGGAACTATGGCTCCACCTTC. This encodes CASSLARDNWNYGSTF.

This clone has ten or more counts. The rearrangement links TRBV20-1 to TRBJ2-3; the D gene could be TRBD1 or TRBD2 (6 bases each). Germline V gene lookup returns CDR1 DFQATT and CDR2 SNEGSKA (reference sequence). Trimming cost V 3 bases and J 7 bases, with 17 bases left between them. The CDR3 length is 14 residues. The CDR3 coding sequence is TGCAGTGCTAGCCCTCGAGGGGGGCTACATACGCAGTATTTT. It yields the protein CSASPRGGLHTQYF.

At least ten counts were recorded for this clone. The V gene is TRBV13, the J gene TRBJ1-2; TRBD1 matches at 7 bases. CDR1 PRHDT and CDR2 FYEKMQ come from the germline V gene (reference sequence). The junction had 6 bases not matched to a gene; V was cut back by 2 bases and J by 3 bases. CDR3 length equals 15 residues. CDR3 in DNA: TGTGCCAGCAGCTTATGGTCCAGGGGGGACTATGGCTACACCTTC. Its protein is CASSLWSRGDYGYTF.

Worth noting for this clone: Germline is not matched at one junction end, which may reflect a read error. The genes are TRBV20-1 and TRBJ2-3; D is undetermined. CDR3 length: 14 residues. In germline, CDR1 is DFQATT, CDR2 SNEGSKA (reference sequence). CDR3 sequence (DNA): TGCAGTGCTTCAAGAAGATGCCCCACAGACACGCAGTATTTT. Translation gives CSASRRCPTDTQYF.

This clone was seen repeatedly, ten times or more. The DNA of the CDR3 is TGTGCCAGCAGCCTCTCCGGGGCTGACAATGAGCAGTTCTTC. This gives the protein CASSLSGADNEQFF. The V call is TRBV11-3, the J call TRBJ2-1, with D perhaps assigned TRBD1 or TRBD2 (5 bases each). The germline V gene encodes CDR1 SGHNT and CDR2 YENEEA. This CDR3 spans 14 amino acids. V lost 5 bases, J lost 5 bases, and 13 bases lay in between.

In this sample, this clone turned up many times. The chain is built from TRBV11-2 and TRBJ2-7; 9 bases match TRBD1. Looked up from germline, CDR1 is SGHAT and CDR2 is FQNNGV. The V segment lost 2 bases and the J segment 5 bases; nucleotides outside the gene matches: 7. This CDR3 region has 15 residues. The CDR3 coding sequence is TGTGCCAGCAGCTTATCCGGGACAGGGAATCACGAGCAGTACTTC. Protein sequence: CASSLSGTGNHEQYF.